This TCR beta chain was sequenced during a study of T-cell reconstitution after alpha-beta-depleted transplantation in children. Molecular barcoding with unique molecular identifiers was used for the TCRbeta library. One entry per CDR3 protein results from TCRdb running MiXCR on the PCR reads. The sample lists just over 200,000 distinct CDR3 sequences, approximately 8.4% seen once, with less than 40% in the top ten. There are 15 residues in the CDR3. The V gene lost 0 bases and the J gene lost 5 bases, with 16 bases spanning the gap. The germline gives CDR1 DFQATT, CDR2 SNEGSKA (reference sequence). Study findings and constraints: Fresh T-cell production supplied most of the T-cell counts and diversity seen one year after transplant.

On this clonotype: As yet, its antigen is unknown.

The chain is built from TRBV20-1 and TRBJ2-5; D not resolved. This TCR came from a male patient aged 2 to 10 who had a stem cell transplant for acute myeloid leukemia, so the T cells may come from the graft donor. The starting material was PBMCs, mostly from graft donor cells, obtained 360 days after TCRalphabeta/CD19-depleted stem cell transplant. The CDR3 DNA reads as TGCAGTGCTAGAGATCTGGTAGGCCCGATGGAGACCCAGTACTTC. Its protein product is CSARDLVGPMETQYF.